This T cell receptor beta chain came from a study of T-cell memory formation after mild COVID-19. Background on the study: Largely donor-specific TCR clusters were found.

In its sample, this clonotype was seen once. Its antigen is still unknown. V shed 5 bases and J shed 6 bases, with 5 bases lying between them. The CDR3 sequence is 11 residues long. Germline lookup yields CDR1 KGHDR and CDR2 SFDVKD. Overall study findings and caveats: The study found balanced CD4/CD8 in clones contracting day 15 to 85 and a CD4+ lean in later expanders. Cross-reactive memory appears to have joined, as suggested by some responding clones showing up in pre-infection memory. CD8+ contracting clones occupied EMRA, while CD4+ ones occupied mainly CM and EM.

TCRdb recomputed calls from the 5' RACE reads with MiXCR, one row per CDR3 protein. The sample lists roughly 310,000 distinct CDR3 sequences; 15% to 20% were seen once. The V gene is TRBV24-1, the J gene TRBJ2-3; D call uncertain. The receptor was isolated from a man between 18 and 29 years old who had mild COVID-19 (a few samples of this study predate the infection). Cell type and time point are not known. Sequenced material: PBMCs or a T cell subset sorted from them (not recorded which). The CDR3 DNA reads TGTGCCACCAGTGTTAAGGATACGCAGTATTTT. Protein: CATSVKDTQYF.